The rows below give T cell receptor beta chains drawn from one sample of a study of blood T cell repertoires in COVID-19. TCRdb keeps only in-frame clones here, not all; method: immunoSEQ multiplex PCR. The sample holds some 180,000 clones, 85% to 90% seen once. Sequencing was performed on peripheral blood. Receptors originate from a woman aged 55-69 years with acute or convalescent COVID-19. CDR3s include the opening cysteine and the closing phenylalanine or tryptophan. The D gene is left open where the match is weak.

NA,TRBJ1-4,TRBV27,CASRPVRGPWEKLFF,TGTGCCAGCAGGCCAGTCAGGGGCCCTTGGGAAAAACTGTTTTTT
NA,TRBJ2-2,TRBV28,CASRTANTGELFF,TGTGCTAGCAGAACAGCGAACACCGGGGAGCTGTTTTTT
NA,TRBJ1-1,TRBV12-3/TRBV12-4,CASRQGTYTEAFF,TGTGCCAGCAGGCAGGGGACGTACACTGAAGCTTTCTTT
TRBD2,TRBJ2-5,TRBV11-3,CASSKTSGSGEIQYF,TGTGCCAGCAGTAAGACTAGCGGGAGCGGGGAGATCCAGTACTTC
NA,TRBJ2-3,TRBV28,CASSSTGRTSTDTQYF,TGTGCCAGCAGTTCTACAGGGAGAACTAGCACAGATACGCAGTATTTT
NA,TRBJ1-4,TRBV19,CASSTVINEKLFF,TGTGCCAGTAGTACGGTGATTAATGAAAAACTGTTTTTT
TRBD1,TRBJ2-1,TRBV6-5,CASKGALNEQFF,TGTGCCAGCAAGGGGGCGTTGAATGAGCAGTTCTTC
NA,TRBJ1-6,TRBV7-3,CASSLSAAWGPRGSPLHF,TGTGCCAGCAGCTTATCAGCCGCATGGGGCCCAAGGGGTTCACCCCTCCACTTT
NA,TRBJ1-1,TRBV6-5,CASRRGDTNTEAFF,TGTGCCAGCAGACGGGGGGACACGAACACTGAAGCTTTCTTT
NA,TRBJ1-2,TRBV12-3/TRBV12-4,CASSKARDYGYTF,TGTGCCAGCAGCAAAGCACGAGACTATGGCTACACCTTC
NA,TRBJ1-6,TRBV11-2,CASSSRTTGLYNSPLHF,TGTGCCAGCAGCTCGCGGACCACGGGACTCTATAATTCACCCCTCCACTTT
NA,TRBJ2-2,TRBV19,CASRTGANTGELFF,TGTGCCAGTAGGACAGGCGCGAACACCGGGGAGCTGTTTTTT
NA,TRBJ2-7,TRBV28,CASRPSLVPYEQYF,TGTGCCAGCAGACCCTCACTAGTTCCCTACGAGCAGTACTTC
NA,TRBJ2-6,TRBV19,CASSPGLAYSGANVLTF,TGTGCCAGTAGCCCCGGACTCGCCTACTCTGGGGCCAACGTCCTGACTTTC
NA,TRBJ1-2,TRBV5-5,CASTLGFGGYTF,TGTGCCAGCACCTTGGGTTTCGGTGGCTACACCTTC
NA,TRBJ1-3,TRBV6-5,CASSYSEPVSGNTIYF,TGTGCCAGCAGTTACAGCGAACCCGTCTCTGGAAACACCATATATTTT